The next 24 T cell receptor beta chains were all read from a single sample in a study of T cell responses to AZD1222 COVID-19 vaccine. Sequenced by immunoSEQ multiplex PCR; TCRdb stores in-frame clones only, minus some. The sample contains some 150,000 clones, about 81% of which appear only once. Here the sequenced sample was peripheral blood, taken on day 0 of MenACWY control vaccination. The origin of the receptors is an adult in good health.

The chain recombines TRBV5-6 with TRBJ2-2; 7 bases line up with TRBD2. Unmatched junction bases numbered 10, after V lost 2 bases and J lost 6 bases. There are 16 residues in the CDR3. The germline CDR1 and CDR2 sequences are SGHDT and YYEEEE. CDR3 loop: CASSFLSGVEAGELFF. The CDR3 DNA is TGTGCCAGCAGCTTTTTGAGCGGGGTTGAGGCCGGGGAGCTGTTTTTT.

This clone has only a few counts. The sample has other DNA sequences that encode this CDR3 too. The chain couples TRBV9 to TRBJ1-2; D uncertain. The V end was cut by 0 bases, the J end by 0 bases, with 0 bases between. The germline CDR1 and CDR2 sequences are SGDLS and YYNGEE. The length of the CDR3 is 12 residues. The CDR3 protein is CASSVANYGYTF. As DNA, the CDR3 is TGTGCCAGCAGCGTAGCTAACTATGGCTACACCTTC.

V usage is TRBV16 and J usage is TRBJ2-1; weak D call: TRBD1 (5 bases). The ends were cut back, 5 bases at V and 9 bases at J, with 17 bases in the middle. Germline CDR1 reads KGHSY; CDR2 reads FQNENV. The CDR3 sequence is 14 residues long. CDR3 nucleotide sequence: TGTGCCAGCAGCTTATTCCAGGGAAAGGGTGAGCAGTTCTTC. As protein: CASSLFQGKGEQFF.

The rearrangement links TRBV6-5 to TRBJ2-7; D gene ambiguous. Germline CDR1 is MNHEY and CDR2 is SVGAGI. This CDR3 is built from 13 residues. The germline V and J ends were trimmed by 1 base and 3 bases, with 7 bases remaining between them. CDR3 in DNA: TGTGCCAGCAGTTACTTCGCAGGCTACGAGCAGTACTTC. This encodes CASSYFAGYEQYF.

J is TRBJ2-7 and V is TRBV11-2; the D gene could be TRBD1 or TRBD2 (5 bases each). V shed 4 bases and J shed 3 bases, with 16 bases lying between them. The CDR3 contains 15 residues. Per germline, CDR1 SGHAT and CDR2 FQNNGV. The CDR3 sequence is CASSSPPGARYEQYF. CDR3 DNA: TGTGCCAGCAGCTCGCCCCCCGGGGCGCGCTACGAGCAGTACTTC.

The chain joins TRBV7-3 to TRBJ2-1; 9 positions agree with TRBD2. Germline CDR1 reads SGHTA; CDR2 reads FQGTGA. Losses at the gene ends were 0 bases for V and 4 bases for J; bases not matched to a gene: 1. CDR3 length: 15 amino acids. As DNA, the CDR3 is TGTGCCAGCAGCTTAACTAGCGGGGGATACAATGAGCAGTTCTTC. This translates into CASSLTSGGYNEQFF.

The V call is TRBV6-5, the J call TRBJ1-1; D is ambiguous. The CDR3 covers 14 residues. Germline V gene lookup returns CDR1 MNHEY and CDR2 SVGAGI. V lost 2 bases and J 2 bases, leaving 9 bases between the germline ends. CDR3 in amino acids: CASSYVGDNTEAFF. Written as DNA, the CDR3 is TGTGCCAGCAGTTACGTTGGGGATAACACTGAAGCTTTCTTT.

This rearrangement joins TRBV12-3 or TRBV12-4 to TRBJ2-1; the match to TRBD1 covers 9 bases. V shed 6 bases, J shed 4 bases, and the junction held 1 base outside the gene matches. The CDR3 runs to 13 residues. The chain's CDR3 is CASRTGGYNEQFF. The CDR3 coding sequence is TGTGCCAGCAGGACAGGGGGGTACAATGAGCAGTTCTTC.

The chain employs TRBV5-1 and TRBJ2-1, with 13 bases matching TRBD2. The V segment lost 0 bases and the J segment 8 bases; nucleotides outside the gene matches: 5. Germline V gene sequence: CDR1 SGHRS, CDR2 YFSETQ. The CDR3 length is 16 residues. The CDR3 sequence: CASSLVWTSGGDEQFF. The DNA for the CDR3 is TGCGCCAGCAGCTTGGTGTGGACTAGCGGGGGCGATGAGCAGTTCTTC.

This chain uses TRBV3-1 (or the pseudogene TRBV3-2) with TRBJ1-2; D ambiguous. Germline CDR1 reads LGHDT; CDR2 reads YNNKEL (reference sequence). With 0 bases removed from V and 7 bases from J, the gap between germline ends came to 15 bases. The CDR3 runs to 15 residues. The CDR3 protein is CASSQDRALLGGYTF. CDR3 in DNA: TGTGCCAGCAGCCAAGATCGGGCGTTATTAGGTGGCTACACCTTC.

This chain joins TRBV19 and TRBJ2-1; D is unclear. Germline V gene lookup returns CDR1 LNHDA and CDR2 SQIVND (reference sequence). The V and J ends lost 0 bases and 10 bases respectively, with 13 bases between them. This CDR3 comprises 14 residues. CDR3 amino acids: CASSIEGSAREQFF. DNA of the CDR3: TGTGCCAGTAGTATAGAGGGCTCGGCAAGGGAGCAGTTCTTC.

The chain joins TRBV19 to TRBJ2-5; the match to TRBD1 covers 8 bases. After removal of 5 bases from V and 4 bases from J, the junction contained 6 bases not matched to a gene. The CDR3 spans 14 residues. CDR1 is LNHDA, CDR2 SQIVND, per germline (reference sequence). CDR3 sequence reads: CASSAQGAIETQYF. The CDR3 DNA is TGTGCCAGTAGTGCTCAGGGGGCAATAGAGACCCAGTACTTC.

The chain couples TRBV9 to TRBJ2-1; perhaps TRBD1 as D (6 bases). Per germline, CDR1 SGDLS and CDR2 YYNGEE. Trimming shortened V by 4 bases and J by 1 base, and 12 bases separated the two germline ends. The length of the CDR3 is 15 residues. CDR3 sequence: CASSRTAGSYNEQFF. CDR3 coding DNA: TGTGCCAGCAGCCGGACAGCAGGATCCTACAATGAGCAGTTCTTC.

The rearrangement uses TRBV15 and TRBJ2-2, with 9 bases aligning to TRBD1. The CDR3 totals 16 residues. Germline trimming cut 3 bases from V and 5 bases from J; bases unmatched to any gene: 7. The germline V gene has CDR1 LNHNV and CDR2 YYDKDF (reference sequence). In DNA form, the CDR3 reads TGTGCCACCAGCAGGTCCGGGACAGGGATTACCGGGGAGCTGTTTTTT. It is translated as CATSRSGTGITGELFF.

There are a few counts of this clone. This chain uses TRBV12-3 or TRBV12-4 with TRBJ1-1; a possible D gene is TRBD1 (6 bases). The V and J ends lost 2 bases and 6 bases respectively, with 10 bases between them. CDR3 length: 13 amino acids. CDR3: CASSLSGASEAFF. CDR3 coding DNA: TGTGCCAGCAGTTTATCGGGGGCTTCTGAAGCTTTCTTT.

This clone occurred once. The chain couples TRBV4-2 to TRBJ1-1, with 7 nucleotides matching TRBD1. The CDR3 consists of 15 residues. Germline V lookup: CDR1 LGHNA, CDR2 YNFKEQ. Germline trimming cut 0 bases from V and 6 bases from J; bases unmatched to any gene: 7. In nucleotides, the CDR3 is TGTGCCAGCAGCCAAGATATGGCAGGGGGGCCTGAAGCTTTCTTT. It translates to CASSQDMAGGPEAFF.

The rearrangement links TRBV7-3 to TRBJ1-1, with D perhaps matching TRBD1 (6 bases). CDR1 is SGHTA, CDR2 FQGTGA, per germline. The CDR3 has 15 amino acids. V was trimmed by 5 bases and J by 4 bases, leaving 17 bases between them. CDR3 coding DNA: TGTGCCAGCAGCCCGACAGGAGGGTTAGGCACTGAAGCTTTCTTT. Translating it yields CASSPTGGLGTEAFF.

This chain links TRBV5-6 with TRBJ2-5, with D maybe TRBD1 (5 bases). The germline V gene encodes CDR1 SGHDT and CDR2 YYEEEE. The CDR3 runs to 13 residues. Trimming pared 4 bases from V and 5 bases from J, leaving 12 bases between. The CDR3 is CASSGARLETQYF. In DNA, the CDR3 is TGTGCCAGCAGCGGGGCCCGACTGGAGACCCAGTACTTC.

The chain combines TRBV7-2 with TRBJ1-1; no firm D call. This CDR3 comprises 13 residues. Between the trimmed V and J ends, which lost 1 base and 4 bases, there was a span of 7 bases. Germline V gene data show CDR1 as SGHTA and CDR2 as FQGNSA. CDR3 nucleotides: TGTGCCAGCAGCTTAGGGGAGGTCACTGAAGCTTTCTTT. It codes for CASSLGEVTEAFF.

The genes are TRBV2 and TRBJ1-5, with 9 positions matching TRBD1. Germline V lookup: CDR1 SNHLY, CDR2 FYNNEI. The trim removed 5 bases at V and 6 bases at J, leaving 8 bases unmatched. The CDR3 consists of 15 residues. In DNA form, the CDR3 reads TGTGCCAGCAGTCCGGGACAGGGTGGGGGTCAGCCCCAGCATTTT. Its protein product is CASSPGQGGGQPQHF.

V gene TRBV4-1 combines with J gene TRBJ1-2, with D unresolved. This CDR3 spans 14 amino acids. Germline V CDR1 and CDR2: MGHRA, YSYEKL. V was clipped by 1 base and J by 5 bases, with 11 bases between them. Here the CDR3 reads CASSQGTESYGYTF. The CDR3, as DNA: TGCGCCAGCAGCCAAGGAACGGAATCGTATGGCTACACCTTC.

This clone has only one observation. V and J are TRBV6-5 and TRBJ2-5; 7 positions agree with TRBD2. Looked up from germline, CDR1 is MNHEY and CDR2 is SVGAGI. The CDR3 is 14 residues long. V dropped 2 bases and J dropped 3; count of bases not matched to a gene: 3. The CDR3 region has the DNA TGTGCCAGCAGTTACATGGCGGGGGAAGAGACCCAGTACTTC. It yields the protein CASSYMAGEETQYF.

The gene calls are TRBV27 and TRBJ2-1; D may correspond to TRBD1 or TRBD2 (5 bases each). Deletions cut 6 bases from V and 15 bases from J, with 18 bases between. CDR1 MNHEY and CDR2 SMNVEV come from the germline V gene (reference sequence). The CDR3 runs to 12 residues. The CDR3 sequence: CASRRLGEPWFF. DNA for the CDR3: TGTGCCAGCAGGAGATTAGGGGAGCCATGGTTCTTC.

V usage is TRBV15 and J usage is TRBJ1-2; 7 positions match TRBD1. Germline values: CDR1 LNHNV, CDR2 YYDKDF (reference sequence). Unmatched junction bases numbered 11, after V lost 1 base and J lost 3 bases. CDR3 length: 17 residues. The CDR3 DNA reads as TGTGCCACCAGCAGAGGAATAGGGGGCCCAGCGGACTATGGCTACACCTTC. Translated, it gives CATSRGIGGPADYGYTF.